The entry that follows covers one T cell receptor beta chain sequence. In the authors' methods: Cell counts per sample came from amplifying reference gene primers. Data came from immunoSEQ multiplex PCR; TCRdb stores just in-frame clones and leaves some out. Clonal size and the V and J genes are those of that table, whereas D and trimming came from the DNA. The table includes 55,000 to 70,000 clones, 91% detected once. The record originates from a study of blood T cell repertoires in COVID-19. As for the study in general: The United States, Italy and Spain provided the acute and convalescent COVID-19 samples.

Sequenced input: peripheral blood. The sequence came from a man aged 60 to 69 with acute or convalescent COVID-19.

Here the CDR3 DNA reads TGCGCCAGCAGCCTCACCCTGCGGCGGGATAACATTCAGTACTTC. Its protein product is CASSLTLRRDNIQYF. The chain has TRBV4-1 and TRBJ2-4; TRBD2 might be the D (6 bases). This CDR3 region has 15 residues. The V and J ends lost 4 bases and 7 bases respectively, with 17 bases between them. Per the germline V gene, CDR1 is MGHRA and CDR2 is YSYEKL.